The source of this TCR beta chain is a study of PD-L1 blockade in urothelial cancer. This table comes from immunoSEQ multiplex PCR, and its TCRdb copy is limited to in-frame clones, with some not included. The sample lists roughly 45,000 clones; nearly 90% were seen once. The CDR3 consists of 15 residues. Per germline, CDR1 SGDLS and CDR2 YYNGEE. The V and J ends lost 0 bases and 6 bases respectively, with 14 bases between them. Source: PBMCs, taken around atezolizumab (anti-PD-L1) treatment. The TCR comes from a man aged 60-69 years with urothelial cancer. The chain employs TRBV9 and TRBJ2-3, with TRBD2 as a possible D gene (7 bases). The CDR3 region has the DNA TGTGCCAGCAGCGTAGTAGTGGGGGGGCCGGATACGCAGTATTTT. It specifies CASSVVVGGPDTQYF.